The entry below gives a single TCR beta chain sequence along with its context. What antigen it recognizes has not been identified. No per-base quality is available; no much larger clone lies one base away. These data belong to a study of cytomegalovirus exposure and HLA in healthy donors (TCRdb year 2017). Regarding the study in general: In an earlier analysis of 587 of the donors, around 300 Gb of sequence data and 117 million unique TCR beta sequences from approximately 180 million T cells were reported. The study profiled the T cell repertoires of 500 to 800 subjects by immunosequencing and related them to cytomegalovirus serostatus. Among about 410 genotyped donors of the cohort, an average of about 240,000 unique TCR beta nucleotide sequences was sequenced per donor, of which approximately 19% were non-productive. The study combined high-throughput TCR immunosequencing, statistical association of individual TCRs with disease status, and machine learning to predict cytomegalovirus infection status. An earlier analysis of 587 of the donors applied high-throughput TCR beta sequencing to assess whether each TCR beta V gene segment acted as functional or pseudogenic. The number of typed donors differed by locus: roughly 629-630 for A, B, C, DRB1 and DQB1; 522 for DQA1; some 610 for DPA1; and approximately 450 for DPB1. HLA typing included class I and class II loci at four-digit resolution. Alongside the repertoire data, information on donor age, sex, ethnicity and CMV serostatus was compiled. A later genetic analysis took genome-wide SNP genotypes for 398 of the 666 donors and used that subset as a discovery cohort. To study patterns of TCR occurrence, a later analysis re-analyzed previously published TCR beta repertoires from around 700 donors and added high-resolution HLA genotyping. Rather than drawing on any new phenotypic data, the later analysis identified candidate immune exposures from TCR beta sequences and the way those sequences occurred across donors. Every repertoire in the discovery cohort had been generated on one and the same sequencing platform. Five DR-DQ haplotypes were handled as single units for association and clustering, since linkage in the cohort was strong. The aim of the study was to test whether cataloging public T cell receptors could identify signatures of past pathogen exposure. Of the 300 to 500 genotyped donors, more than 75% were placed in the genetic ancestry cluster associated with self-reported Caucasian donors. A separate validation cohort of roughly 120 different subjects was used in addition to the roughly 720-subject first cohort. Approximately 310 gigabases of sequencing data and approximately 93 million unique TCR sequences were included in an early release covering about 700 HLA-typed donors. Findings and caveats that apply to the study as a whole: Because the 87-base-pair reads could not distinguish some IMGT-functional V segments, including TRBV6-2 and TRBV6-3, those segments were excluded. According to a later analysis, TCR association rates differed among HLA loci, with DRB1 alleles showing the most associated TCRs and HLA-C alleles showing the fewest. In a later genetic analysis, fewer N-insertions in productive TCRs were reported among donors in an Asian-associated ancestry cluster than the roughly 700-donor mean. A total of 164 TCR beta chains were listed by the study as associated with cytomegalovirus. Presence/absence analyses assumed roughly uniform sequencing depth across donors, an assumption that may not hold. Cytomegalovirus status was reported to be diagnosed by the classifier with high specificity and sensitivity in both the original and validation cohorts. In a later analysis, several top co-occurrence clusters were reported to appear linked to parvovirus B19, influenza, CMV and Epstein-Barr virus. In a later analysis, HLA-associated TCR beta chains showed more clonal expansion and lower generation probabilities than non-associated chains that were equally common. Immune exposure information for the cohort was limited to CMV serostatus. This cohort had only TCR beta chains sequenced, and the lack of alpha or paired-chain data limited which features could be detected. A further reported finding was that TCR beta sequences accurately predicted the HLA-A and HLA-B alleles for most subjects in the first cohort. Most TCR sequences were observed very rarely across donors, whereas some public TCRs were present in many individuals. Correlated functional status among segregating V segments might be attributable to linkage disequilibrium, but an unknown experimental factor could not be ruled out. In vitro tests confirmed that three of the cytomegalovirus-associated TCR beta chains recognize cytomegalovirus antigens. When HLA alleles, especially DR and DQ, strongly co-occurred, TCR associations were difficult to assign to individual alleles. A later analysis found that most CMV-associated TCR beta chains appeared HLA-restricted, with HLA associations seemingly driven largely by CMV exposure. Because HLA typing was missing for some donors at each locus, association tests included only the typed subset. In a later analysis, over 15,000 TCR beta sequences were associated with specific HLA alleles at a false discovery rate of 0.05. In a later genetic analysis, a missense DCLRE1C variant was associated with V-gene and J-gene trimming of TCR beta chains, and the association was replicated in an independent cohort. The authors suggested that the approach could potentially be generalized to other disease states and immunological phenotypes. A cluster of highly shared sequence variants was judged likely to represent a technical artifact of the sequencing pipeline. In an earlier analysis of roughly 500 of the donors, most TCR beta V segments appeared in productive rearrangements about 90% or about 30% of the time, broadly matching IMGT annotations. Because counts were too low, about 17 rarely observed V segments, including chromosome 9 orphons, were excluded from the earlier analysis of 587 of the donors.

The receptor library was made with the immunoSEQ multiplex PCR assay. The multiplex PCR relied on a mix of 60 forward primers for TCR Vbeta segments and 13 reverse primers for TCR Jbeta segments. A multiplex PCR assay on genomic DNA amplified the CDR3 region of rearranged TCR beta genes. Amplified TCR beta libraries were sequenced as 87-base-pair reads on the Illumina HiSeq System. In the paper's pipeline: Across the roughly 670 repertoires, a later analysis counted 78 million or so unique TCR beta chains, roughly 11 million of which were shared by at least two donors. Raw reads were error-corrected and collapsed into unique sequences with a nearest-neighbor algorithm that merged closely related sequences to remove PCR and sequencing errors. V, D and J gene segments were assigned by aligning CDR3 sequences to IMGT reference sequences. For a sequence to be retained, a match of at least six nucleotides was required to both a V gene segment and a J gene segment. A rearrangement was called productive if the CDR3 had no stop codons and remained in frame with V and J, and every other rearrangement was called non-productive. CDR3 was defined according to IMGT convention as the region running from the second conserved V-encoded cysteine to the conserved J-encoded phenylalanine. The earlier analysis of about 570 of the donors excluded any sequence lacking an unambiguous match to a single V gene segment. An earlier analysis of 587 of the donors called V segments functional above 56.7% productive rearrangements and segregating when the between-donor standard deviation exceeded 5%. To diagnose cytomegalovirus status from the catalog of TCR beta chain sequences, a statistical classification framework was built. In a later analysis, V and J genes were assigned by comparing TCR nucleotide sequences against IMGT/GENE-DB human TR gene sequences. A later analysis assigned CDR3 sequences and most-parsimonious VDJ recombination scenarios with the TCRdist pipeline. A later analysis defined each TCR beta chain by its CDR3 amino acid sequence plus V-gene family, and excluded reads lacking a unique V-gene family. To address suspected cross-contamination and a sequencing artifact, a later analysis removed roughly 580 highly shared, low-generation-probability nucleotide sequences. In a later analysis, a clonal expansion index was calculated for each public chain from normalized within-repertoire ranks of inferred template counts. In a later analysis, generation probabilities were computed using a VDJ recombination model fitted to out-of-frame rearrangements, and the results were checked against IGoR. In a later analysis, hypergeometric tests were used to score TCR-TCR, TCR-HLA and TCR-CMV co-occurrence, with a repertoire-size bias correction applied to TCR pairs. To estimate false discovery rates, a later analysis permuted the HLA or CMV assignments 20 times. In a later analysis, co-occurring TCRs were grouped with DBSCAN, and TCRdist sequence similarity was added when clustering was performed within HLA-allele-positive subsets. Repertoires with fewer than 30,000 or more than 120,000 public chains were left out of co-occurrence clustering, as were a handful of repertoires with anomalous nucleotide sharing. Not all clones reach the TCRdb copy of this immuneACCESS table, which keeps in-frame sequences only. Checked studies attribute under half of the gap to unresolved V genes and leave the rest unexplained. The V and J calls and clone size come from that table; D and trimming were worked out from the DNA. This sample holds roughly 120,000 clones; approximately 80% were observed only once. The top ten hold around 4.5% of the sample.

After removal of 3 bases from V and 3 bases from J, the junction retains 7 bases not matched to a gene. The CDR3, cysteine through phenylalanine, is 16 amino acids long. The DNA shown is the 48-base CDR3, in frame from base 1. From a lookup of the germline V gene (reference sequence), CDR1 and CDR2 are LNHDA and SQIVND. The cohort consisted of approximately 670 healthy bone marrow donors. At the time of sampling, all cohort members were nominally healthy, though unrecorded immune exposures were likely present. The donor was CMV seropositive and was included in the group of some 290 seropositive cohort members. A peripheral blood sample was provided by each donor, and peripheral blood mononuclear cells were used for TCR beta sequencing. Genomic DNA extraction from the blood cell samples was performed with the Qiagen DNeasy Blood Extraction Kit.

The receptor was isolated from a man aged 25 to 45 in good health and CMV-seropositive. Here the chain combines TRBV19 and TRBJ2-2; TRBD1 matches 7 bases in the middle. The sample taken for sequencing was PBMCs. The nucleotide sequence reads TGTGCCAGTAGTATGCAGGGGGTTACGGACACCGGGGAGCTGTTTTTT. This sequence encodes CASSMQGVTDTGELFF.